The T cell receptor beta chain described here comes from a study of cytomegalovirus exposure and HLA in healthy donors. Primers included in the PCR were 60 Vbeta and 13 Jbeta primers. Libraries were prepared by immunoSEQ multiplex PCR; TCRdb keeps only in-frame clonotypes and omits some of them. The sample has more than 110,000 clones, over 80% seen once. The CDR3 has 17 amino acids. The junction had 7 bases not matched to a gene; V was cut back by 2 bases and J by 0 bases. Germline V gives CDR1 SEHNR, CDR2 FQNEAQ (reference sequence). The sample comprised PBMCs. The source of this sequence is a female donor in good health and CMV-seronegative. The chain combines TRBV7-9 with TRBJ2-3; 8 positions match TRBD2. CDR3 nucleotide sequence: TGTGCCAGCAGCTTATTGAAGTCGGGAGGGAGCACAGATACGCAGTATTTT. As protein: CASSLLKSGGSTDTQYF.